The 2 T cell receptor beta chains given below trace back to one sample, sequenced in a study of regulatory T cells in long-lasting Graves disease. According to the study, TCR beta libraries were built with iRepertoire HTBI primers and CDR3-region Arm-PCR. One entry per CDR3 protein results from TCRdb running MiXCR on the multiplex PCR reads. The data hold 440,000 or so distinct CDR3 sequences, with 16% observed a single time. As for time point: newly diagnosed GD, antithyroid drugs for less than 3 months. PBMC-extracted RNA yielded the TCR library. A further study also used this sample, focusing on T cells in Graves' hyperthyroidism and ophthalmopathy.

Specimen: peripheral blood mononuclear cells (PBMCs), collected at new diagnosis, from a patient treated with antithyroid drugs. These TCRs come from a woman younger than 45 with Graves disease.

This clonotype was seen many times. V gene TRBV20-1 combines with J gene TRBJ2-7, with 10 bases matching TRBD2. The CDR3 consists of 14 residues. Losses at the gene ends were 4 bases for V and 6 bases for J; bases not matched to a gene: 9. The germline gives CDR1 DFQATT, CDR2 SNEGSKA (reference sequence). As DNA, the CDR3 is TGCAGTGCTACGAGCGGGAGGGCCTATGGCGAGCAGTACTTC. Translating it yields CSATSGRAYGEQYF.

V gene TRBV4-3 combines with J gene TRBJ2-7, with 7 nucleotides matching TRBD2. From germline, CDR1 is LGHNA and CDR2 YSLEER. The CDR3 has 17 amino acids. V trimming: 0 bases; J trimming: 0 bases; junction bases outside the gene matches: 8. CDR3 in amino acids: CASSQDLSSGSSYEQYF. CDR3 coding DNA: TGCGCCAGCAGCCAAGATTTGTCTAGCGGAAGCTCCTACGAGCAGTACTTC.